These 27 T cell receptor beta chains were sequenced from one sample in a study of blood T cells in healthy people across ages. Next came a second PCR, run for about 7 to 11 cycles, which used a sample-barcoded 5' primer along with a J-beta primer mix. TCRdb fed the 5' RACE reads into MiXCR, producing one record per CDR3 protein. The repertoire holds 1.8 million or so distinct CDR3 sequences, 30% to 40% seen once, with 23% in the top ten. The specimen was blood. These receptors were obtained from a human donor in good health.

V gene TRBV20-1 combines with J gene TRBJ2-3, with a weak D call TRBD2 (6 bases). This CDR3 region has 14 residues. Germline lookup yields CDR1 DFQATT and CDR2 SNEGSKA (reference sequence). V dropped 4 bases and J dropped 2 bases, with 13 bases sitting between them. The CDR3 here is CSANREIITDTQYF. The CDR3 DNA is TGCAGTGCTAATCGGGAGATAATCACAGATACGCAGTATTTT.

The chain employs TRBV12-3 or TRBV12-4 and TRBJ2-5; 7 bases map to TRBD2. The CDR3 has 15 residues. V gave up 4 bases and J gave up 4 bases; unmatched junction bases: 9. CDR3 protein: CASSSGERGGETQYF. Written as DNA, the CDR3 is TGTGCCAGCAGTTCGGGCGAGCGGGGAGGAGAGACCCAGTACTTC.

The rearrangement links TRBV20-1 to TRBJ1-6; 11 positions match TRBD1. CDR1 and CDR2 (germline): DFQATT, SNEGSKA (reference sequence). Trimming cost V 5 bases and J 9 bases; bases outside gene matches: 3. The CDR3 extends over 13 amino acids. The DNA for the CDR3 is TGCAGTGCTCAGGGGACAGGGGGTTCACCCCTCCACTTT. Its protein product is CSAQGTGGSPLHF.

CDR3 residues: CASSYPSSTGGNEQFF. CDR3 sequence (DNA): TGTGCCAGCAGTTACCCTTCTAGTACGGGCGGCAATGAGCAGTTCTTC. This chain uses TRBV6-5 with TRBJ2-1, with D hard to call. With 2 bases removed from V and 6 bases from J, the gap between germline ends came to 17 bases. Looked up from germline, CDR1 is MNHEY and CDR2 is SVGAGI. This CDR3 has 16 residues.

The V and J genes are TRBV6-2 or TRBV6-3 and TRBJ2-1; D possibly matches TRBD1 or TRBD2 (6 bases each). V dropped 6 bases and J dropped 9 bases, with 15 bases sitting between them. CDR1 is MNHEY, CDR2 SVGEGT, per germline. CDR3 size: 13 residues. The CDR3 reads CASSPRGGIEQFF. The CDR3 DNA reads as TGTGCCAGCAGCCCCCGAGGGGGGATTGAGCAGTTCTTC.

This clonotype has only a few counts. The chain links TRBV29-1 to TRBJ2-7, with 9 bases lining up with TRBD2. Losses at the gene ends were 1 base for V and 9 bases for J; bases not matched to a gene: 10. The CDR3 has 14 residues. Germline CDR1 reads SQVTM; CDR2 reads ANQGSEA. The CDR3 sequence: CSVEVLAGPSRQYF. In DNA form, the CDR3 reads TGCAGCGTTGAAGTCCTAGCGGGGCCGTCGCGGCAGTACTTC.

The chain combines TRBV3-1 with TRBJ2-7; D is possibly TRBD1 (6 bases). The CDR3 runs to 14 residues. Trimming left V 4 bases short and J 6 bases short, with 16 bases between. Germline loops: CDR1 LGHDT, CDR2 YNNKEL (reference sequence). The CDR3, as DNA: TGTGCCAGCAGCCTTACGAGAGGGGGAGTCGAGCAGTACTTC. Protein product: CASSLTRGGVEQYF.

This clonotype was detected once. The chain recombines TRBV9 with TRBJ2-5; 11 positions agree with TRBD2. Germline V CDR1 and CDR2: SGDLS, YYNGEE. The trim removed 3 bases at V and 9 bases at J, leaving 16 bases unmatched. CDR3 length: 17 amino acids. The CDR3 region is CASSDPSGGPTWEAQYF. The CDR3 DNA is TGTGCCAGCAGCGACCCTAGCGGGGGGCCAACATGGGAGGCCCAGTACTTC.

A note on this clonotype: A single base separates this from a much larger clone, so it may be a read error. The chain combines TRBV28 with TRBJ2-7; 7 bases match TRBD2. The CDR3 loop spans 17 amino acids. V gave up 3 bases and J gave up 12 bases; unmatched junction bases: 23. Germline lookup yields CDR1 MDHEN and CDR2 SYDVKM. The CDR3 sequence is CASSFGGGGIRGETRYF. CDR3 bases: TGTGCCAGCAGTTTCGGTGGGGGAGGGATCCGGGGGGAGACCCGGTACTTC.

CDR3 DNA: TGTGCCAGCAGTTACTCTTTGGGACTCTCTTCGGTAAATGAGCAGTTCTTC. Protein sequence: CASSYSLGLSSVNEQFF. V usage is TRBV6-2 or TRBV6-3 and J usage is TRBJ2-1, with D possibly TRBD2 on 6 matching bases. Germline V CDR1 and CDR2: MNHEY, SVGEGT. The CDR3 spans 17 residues. V lost 0 bases to trimming and J lost 7 bases, with 19 bases between them.

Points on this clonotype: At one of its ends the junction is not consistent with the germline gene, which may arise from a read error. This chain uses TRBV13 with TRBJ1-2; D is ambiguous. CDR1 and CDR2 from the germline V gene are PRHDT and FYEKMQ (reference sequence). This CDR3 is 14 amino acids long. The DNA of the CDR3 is TGTGCCAGCAGCTTAGTCCACGAAGGCTATGGCTGCACCTTC. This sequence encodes CASSLVHEGYGCTF.

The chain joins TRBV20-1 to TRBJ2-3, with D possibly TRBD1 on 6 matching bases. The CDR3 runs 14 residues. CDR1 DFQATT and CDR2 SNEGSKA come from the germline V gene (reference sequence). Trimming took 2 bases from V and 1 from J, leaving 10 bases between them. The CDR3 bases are TGCAGTGCTAGACCAGGGGATGGCACAGATACGCAGTATTTT. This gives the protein CSARPGDGTDTQYF.

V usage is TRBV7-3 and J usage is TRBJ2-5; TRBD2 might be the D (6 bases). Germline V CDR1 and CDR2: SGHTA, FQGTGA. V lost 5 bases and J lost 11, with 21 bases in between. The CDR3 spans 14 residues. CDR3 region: CASSPQGIPREQYF. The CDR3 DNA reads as TGTGCCAGCAGCCCCCAGGGAATCCCTCGGGAGCAGTACTTC.

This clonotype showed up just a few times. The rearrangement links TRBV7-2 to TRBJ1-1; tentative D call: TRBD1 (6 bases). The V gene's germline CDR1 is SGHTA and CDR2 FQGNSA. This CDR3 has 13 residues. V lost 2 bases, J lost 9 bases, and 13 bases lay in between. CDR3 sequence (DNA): TGTGCCAGCAGCTTAACAGGGCCCAGCAAAGCTTTCTTT. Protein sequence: CASSLTGPSKAFF.

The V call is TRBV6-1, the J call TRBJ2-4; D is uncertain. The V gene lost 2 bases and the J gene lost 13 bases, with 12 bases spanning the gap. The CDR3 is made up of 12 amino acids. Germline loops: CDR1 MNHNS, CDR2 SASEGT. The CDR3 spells CASSEFNNEQYF. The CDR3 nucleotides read TGTGCCAGCAGTGAATTCAACAATGAGCAGTACTTC.

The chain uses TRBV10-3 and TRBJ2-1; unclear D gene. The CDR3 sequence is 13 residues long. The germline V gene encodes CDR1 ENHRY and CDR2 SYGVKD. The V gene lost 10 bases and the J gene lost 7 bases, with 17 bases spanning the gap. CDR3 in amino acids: CATLGLLGNEQFF. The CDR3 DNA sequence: TGTGCCACCCTCGGTCTTCTGGGTAATGAGCAGTTCTTC.

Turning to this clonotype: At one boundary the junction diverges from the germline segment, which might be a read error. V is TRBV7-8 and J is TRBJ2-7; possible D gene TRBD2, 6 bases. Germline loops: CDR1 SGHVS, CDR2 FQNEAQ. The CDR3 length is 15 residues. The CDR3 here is CTSSLSATSSYEQYF. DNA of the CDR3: TGTACCAGCAGCTTATCGGCGACTAGCTCCTACGAGCAGTACTTC.

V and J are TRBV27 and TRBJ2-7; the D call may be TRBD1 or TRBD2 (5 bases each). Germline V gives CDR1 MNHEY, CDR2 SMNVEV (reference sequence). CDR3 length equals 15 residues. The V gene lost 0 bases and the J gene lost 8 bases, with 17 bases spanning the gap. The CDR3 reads CASSLSSGTPTKQYF. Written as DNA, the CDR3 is TGTGCCAGCAGTTTATCTAGTGGGACCCCTACGAAGCAGTACTTC.

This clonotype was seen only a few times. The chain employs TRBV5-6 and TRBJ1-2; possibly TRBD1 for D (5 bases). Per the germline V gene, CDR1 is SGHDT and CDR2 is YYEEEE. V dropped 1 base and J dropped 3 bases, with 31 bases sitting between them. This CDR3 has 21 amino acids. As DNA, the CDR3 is TGTGCCAGCAGCTTGCAGTTGCCAGGGTGGTCAGACAAACGGATTGACTATGGCTACACCTTC. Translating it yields CASSLQLPGWSDKRIDYGYTF.

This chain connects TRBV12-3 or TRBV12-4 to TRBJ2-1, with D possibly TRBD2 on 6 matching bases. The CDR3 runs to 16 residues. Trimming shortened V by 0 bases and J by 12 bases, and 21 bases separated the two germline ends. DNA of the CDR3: TGTGCCAGCAGTTTAGCAAGGGACTTCTCCGTAAAAGGGCAGTTCTTC. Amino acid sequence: CASSLARDFSVKGQFF.

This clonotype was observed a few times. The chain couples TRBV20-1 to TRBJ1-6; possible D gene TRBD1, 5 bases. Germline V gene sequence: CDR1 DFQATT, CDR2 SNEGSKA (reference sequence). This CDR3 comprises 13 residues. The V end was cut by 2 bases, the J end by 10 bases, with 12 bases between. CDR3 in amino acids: CSARRQTGSPLHF. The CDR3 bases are TGCAGTGCTAGAAGACAGACTGGATCACCCCTCCACTTT.

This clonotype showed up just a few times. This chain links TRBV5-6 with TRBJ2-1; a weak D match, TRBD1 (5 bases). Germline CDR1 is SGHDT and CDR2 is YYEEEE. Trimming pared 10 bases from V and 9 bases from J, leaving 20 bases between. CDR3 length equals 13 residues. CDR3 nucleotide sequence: TGTGCCTCCTTTGGGCAGGGAACGGGTGAGCAGTTCTTC. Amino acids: CASFGQGTGEQFF.

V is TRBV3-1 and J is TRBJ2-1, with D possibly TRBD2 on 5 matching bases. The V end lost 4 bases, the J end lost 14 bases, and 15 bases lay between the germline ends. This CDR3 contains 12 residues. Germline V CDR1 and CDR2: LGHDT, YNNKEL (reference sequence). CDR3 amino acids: CASSLGRAREFF. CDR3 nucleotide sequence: TGTGCCAGCAGCCTTGGACGGGCGCGGGAGTTCTTC.

The CDR3 region has the DNA TGTGCCAGCAGCTTCAGCGGTATGGGTTCACCCCTCCACTTT. Encoded protein: CASSFSGMGSPLHF. The V gene is TRBV7-8, the J gene TRBJ1-6, with D unresolved. Deletions cut 3 bases from V and 9 bases from J, with 12 bases between. The CDR3 is 14 amino acids. The V gene's germline CDR1 is SGHVS and CDR2 FQNEAQ.

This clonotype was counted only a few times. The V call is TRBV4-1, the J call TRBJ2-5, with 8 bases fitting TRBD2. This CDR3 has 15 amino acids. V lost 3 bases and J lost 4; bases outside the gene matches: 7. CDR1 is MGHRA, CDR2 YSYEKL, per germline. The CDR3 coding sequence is TGCGCCAGCAGCCAGAGGCACGGGACTAGAGAGACCCAGTACTTC. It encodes CASSQRHGTRETQYF.

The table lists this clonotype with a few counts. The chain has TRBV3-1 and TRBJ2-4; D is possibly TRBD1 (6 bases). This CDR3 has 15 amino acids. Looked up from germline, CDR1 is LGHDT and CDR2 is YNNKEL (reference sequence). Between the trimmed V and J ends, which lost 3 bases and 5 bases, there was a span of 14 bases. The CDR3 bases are TGTGCCAGCAGCCAGGATACAGGGTTCCAAAACATTCAGTACTTC. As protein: CASSQDTGFQNIQYF.

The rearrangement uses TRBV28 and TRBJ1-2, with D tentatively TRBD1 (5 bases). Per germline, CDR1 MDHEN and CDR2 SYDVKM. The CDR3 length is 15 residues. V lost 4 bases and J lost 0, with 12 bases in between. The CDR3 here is CASSSRDGPNYGYTF. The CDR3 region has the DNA TGTGCCAGCAGTTCTAGGGACGGACCTAACTATGGCTACACCTTC.